The 29 T cell receptor beta chains presented below share a single source sample, sequenced in a study of T cell repertoires in cytomegalovirus infection (dated by TCRdb to between 2018 and 2021). These reads were obtained on an Illumina HiSeq 1500. In-frame beta chains were kept once TCRdb had trimmed the public reads at Q25 with fastp and called clones with MiXCR. When rows share a CDR3 protein, they turn into one entry using the most common DNA and genes. The sample profile shows 200,000 to 300,000 distinct CDR3 sequences; 6% to 8% of them were found once. The ten most abundant clones make up around 6.9% of the sample. Sequencing was carried out using PBMCs. These receptors all come from a human donor in good health (CMV status not recorded). Some clones in this sample may be carry-over from other donors' samples.

This clonotype was seen a few times. V gene TRBV20-1 combines with J gene TRBJ2-5, with 7 bases fitting TRBD2. The germline V gene has CDR1 DFQATT and CDR2 SNEGSKA (reference sequence). The CDR3 contains 13 residues. V gave up 5 bases and J gave up 5 bases; unmatched junction bases: 8. The DNA for the CDR3 is TGCAGTGCTCAGCTACTAGCGACGGAGACCCAGTACTTC. Amino acids: CSAQLLATETQYF.

This clonotype was detected a few times. The chain uses TRBV2 and TRBJ2-5; 11 bases are shared with TRBD2. With V trimmed by 9 bases and J by 4 bases, 4 bases remained unmatched. Germline assignment: CDR1 SNHLY and CDR2 FYNNEI. There are 13 residues in the CDR3. The CDR3 DNA sequence: TGTGCCAGTAGCGGGGGGGCCAGAGAGACCCAGTACTTC. Translating gives CASSGGARETQYF.

Turning to this clonotype: A much larger clone lies one base from this, so it may be a read error. This chain links TRBV5-6 with TRBJ2-7, with 7 positions matching TRBD1. From germline, CDR1 is SGHDT and CDR2 YYEEEE. The CDR3 totals 15 residues. The CDR3 nucleotides are TGTGCCAGCAGCTTGTCGACAGGGAATCCCTACGAGCAGTGCTTC. Protein: CASSLSTGNPYEQCF. Drawing the rest from reference TRBV5-6 and TRBJ2-7, the complete variable domain is DAGVTQSPTHLIKTRGQQVTLRCSPKSGHDTVSWYQQALGQGPQFIFQYYEEEERQRGNFPDRFSGHQFPNYSSELNVNALLLGDSALYLCASSLSTGNPYEQCFGPGTRLTVT.

The sample holds many counts of this clonotype. This chain links TRBV27 with TRBJ2-1, with 8 bases identical to TRBD1. J gave up 7 bases and V 5 bases, and 10 bases lay outside the gene matches. The CDR3 contains 15 residues. Germline V lookup: CDR1 MNHEY, CDR2 SMNVEV (reference sequence). In DNA form, the CDR3 reads TGTGCCAGCAGTCGCGGACAGGGAGGTAGGAATGAGCAGTTCTTC. Its translation is CASSRGQGGRNEQFF.

This clonotype was found many times. The chain is built from TRBV4-1 and TRBJ1-1, with 7 bases that match TRBD1. From germline, CDR1 is MGHRA and CDR2 YSYEKL. The CDR3 runs to 14 residues. Trimming cost V 2 bases and J 6 bases; bases outside gene matches: 6. CDR3 nucleotide sequence: TGCGCCAGCAGCCAACTTACAGGGGTTGCTGAAGCTTTCTTT. Translating it yields CASSQLTGVAEAFF.

The chain carries TRBV7-9 and TRBJ2-7; 7 bases fit TRBD2. V trimming: 6 bases; J trimming: 5 bases; junction bases outside the gene matches: 10. CDR1 and CDR2 (germline): SEHNR, FQNEAQ (reference sequence). The CDR3 covers 14 residues. CDR3 nucleotides: TGTGCCAGCAGATTGGGGGGGGGAACTCACGAGCAGTACTTC. Translated, it gives CASRLGGGTHEQYF.

The rearrangement links TRBV6-6 to TRBJ1-2; 10 nucleotides agree with TRBD1. CDR3 length: 13 amino acids. Germline CDR1 is MNHNY and CDR2 is SVGAGI (reference sequence). Unmatched junction bases numbered 6, after V lost 6 bases and J lost 8 bases. The CDR3 sequence is CASSPGTGEGYTF. Written as DNA, the CDR3 is TGTGCCAGCAGCCCCGGGACAGGGGAAGGCTACACCTTC.

The chain employs TRBV20-1 and TRBJ1-5; TRBD1 matches 7 bases. With V trimmed by 4 bases and J by 6 bases, 6 bases remained unmatched. This CDR3 contains 13 residues. Germline V lookup: CDR1 DFQATT, CDR2 SNEGSKA (reference sequence). This chain's CDR3 is CSAKTGLAQPQHF. The CDR3 nucleotides read TGCAGTGCTAAGACAGGGTTGGCTCAGCCCCAGCATTTT.

This clonotype was found many times. The V gene is TRBV20-1, the J gene TRBJ2-7; D is possibly TRBD2 (5 bases). Germline V gives CDR1 DFQATT, CDR2 SNEGSKA (reference sequence). The CDR3 runs to 13 residues. The V and J ends lost 5 bases and 1 base respectively, with 12 bases between them. CDR3 sequence reads: CSASLRGSYEQYF. The CDR3 DNA sequence: TGCAGTGCTTCCCTACGGGGATCCTACGAGCAGTACTTC.

Many counts were recorded for this clonotype. The CDR3 coding sequence is TGCAGTGCTGGGGGGGACAGAAGTTACTCCTACGAGCAGTACTTC. Residues: CSAGGDRSYSYEQYF. The rearrangement uses TRBV20-1 and TRBJ2-7, with D perhaps given as TRBD1 or TRBD2 (7 bases each). This CDR3 is built from 15 residues. Trimming cost V 5 bases and J 0 bases, with 17 bases left between them. Germline assignment: CDR1 DFQATT and CDR2 SNEGSKA (reference sequence).

The chain is built from TRBV12-3 or TRBV12-4 and TRBJ1-1, with 7 bases aligning to TRBD1. After removal of 3 bases from V and 4 bases from J, the junction contained 11 bases not matched to a gene. This CDR3 is built from 16 residues. For the CDR3, the DNA is TGTGCCAGCAGTTTCGGGAACAGGGGATTTGGCACTGAAGCTTTCTTT. It translates to CASSFGNRGFGTEAFF.

This clonotype came up many times. V is TRBV24-1 and J is TRBJ1-2; D is perhaps TRBD1 (5 bases). Germline V gives CDR1 KGHDR, CDR2 SFDVKD. The V gene lost 9 bases and the J gene lost 0 bases, with 10 bases spanning the gap. The CDR3 is made up of 13 amino acids. The CDR3 sequence is CATGDSSNYGYTF. The CDR3 DNA reads as TGTGCCACCGGGGACTCTTCTAACTATGGCTACACCTTC.

The chain carries TRBV7-2 and TRBJ1-2; D uncertain. There are 16 residues in the CDR3. Germline V CDR1 and CDR2: SGHTA, FQGNSA. Trimming shortened V by 5 bases and J by 5 bases, and 21 bases separated the two germline ends. The CDR3 nucleotides read TGTGCCAGCAGCCGAAACTTAGGGCTGAGTTATTATGGCTACACCTTC. It specifies CASSRNLGLSYYGYTF.

This clonotype came up many times. The chain links TRBV5-4 to TRBJ2-3, with 12 bases fitting TRBD2. CDR1 and CDR2 (germline): SGHNT, YYREEE (reference sequence). Trimming took 4 bases from V and 0 from J; bases not matched to a gene: 3. The CDR3 sequence is 16 residues long. CDR3 nucleotides: TGTGCCAGCAGCGCCGGACTAGCGGGGAGCACAGATACGCAGTATTTT. It specifies CASSAGLAGSTDTQYF.

This clonotype occurred many times. The gene calls are TRBV7-9 and TRBJ1-2; 8 bases line up with TRBD1. J was trimmed by 2 bases and V by 5 bases; bases with no gene match: 10. Germline V gives CDR1 SEHNR, CDR2 FQNEAQ (reference sequence). The CDR3 extends over 16 amino acids. CDR3 protein: CASSPIPGGQNYGYTF. The CDR3 nucleotides read TGTGCCAGCAGCCCGATTCCAGGGGGCCAGAACTATGGCTACACCTTC. Together with reference TRBV7-9 and TRBJ1-2, the CDR3 gives the full variable domain: DTGVSQNPRHKITKRGQNVTFRCDPISEHNRLYWYRQTLGQGPEFLTYFQNEAQLEKSRLLSDRFSAERPKGSFSTLEIQRTEQGDSAMYLCASSPIPGGQNYGYTFGSGTRLTVV.

In its sample, this clonotype was seen once. V gene TRBV2 combines with J gene TRBJ1-2; the D is unclear. The CDR3 contains 11 residues. CDR1 SNHLY and CDR2 FYNNEI come from the germline V gene. Trimming removed 3 bases from V and 4 bases from J, with 3 bases in between. CDR3: CASSDPYGYTF. CDR3 DNA sequence: TGTGCCAGCAGTGACCCCTATGGCTACACCTTC. Full variable domain (rest looked up from reference TRBV2 and TRBJ1-2): EPEVTQTPSHQVTQMGQEVILRCVPISNHLYFYWYRQILGQKVEFLVSFYNNEISEKSEIFDDQFSVERPDGSNFTLKIRSTKLEDSAMYFCASSDPYGYTFGSGTRLTVV.

This clonotype was picked up many times. The J gene is TRBJ2-7, the V gene TRBV7-2, with D possibly matching TRBD1 (6 bases). Germline-derived CDR1 and CDR2 are SGHTA and FQGNSA. The CDR3 has 17 residues. Trimming took off 1 base at V and 3 bases at J, with 19 bases between the two ends. CDR3 loop: CASSLVLWGQGYYEQYF. CDR3 coding DNA: TGTGCCAGCAGCTTAGTTTTGTGGGGGCAGGGTTACTACGAGCAGTACTTC.

The table lists this clonotype with many counts. The chain recombines TRBV20-1 with TRBJ2-2; TRBD1 is a possible D gene (7 bases). V lost 8 bases to trimming and J lost 2 bases, with 18 bases between them. Per the germline V gene, CDR1 is DFQATT and CDR2 is SNEGSKA (reference sequence). The CDR3 sequence is 15 residues long. The chain's CDR3 is CSTIQGTPNTGELFF. The CDR3 bases are TGCAGTACGATACAGGGGACTCCAAACACCGGGGAGCTGTTTTTT.

This clonotype has ten or more counts. V usage is TRBV7-2 and J usage is TRBJ2-7; possible D gene TRBD1, 6 bases. Between the trimmed V and J ends, which lost 2 bases and 3 bases, there was a span of 14 bases. Germline V gene lookup returns CDR1 SGHTA and CDR2 FQGNSA. CDR3 length: 15 amino acids. The CDR3, as DNA: TGTGCCAGCAGCTTAAGCCAGGGGTTCCTCTACGAGCAGTACTTC. Encoded protein: CASSLSQGFLYEQYF.

In its sample, this clonotype was seen once. With a much larger clone just one base away, this may be a read error. The chain couples TRBV29-1 to TRBJ2-5; D possibly corresponds to TRBD2 (6 bases). The germline CDR1 and CDR2 sequences are SQVTM and ANQGSEA. Trimming took off 7 bases at V and 5 bases at J, with 14 bases between the two ends. The CDR3 contains 12 residues. CDR3 sequence: CSGGNWDETQYF. The CDR3 DNA reads TGCAGCGGCGGGAACTGGGACGAGACCCAGTACTTC.

V and J are TRBV20-1 and TRBJ2-1; TRBD1 is a possible D gene (6 bases). Germline lookup yields CDR1 DFQATT and CDR2 SNEGSKA (reference sequence). The CDR3 contains 12 residues. Trimming left V 5 bases short and J 9 bases short, with 14 bases between. CDR3 DNA: TGCAGTGCTGACAGAGGGGGTGCTGAGCAGTTCTTC. The encoded protein is CSADRGGAEQFF.

This clonotype was seen repeatedly, ten times or more. This chain connects TRBV29-1 to TRBJ1-2; unclear D gene. CDR1 and CDR2 from the germline V gene are SQVTM and ANQGSEA. Trimming stripped 3 bases from V and 3 bases from J, with 8 bases between. The CDR3 runs 12 residues. CDR3 amino acids: CSVEAGDYGYTF. As DNA, the CDR3 is TGCAGCGTTGAGGCCGGAGACTATGGCTACACCTTC.

In its sample, this clonotype was seen many times. This sequence joins TRBV11-2 and TRBJ1-2; 8 bases align to TRBD1. The germline CDR1 and CDR2 sequences are SGHAT and FQNNGV. The CDR3 is made up of 16 amino acids. V was clipped by 0 bases and J by 4 bases; unmatched bases: 7. The CDR3 sequence: CASSLDSGTGSYGYTF. The CDR3 DNA follows: TGTGCCAGCAGCTTAGATTCCGGGACAGGTTCCTATGGCTACACCTTC.

The chain is built from TRBV5-6 and TRBJ2-7, with TRBD1 matching over 8 bases. V trimming: 4 bases; J trimming: 4 bases; junction bases outside the gene matches: 10. Germline loops: CDR1 SGHDT, CDR2 YYEEEE. The CDR3 contains 15 residues. The CDR3 bases are TGTGCCAGCAGCCCGGGACAGGCAACCTATTACGAGCAGTACTTC. This translates into CASSPGQATYYEQYF.

In its sample, this clonotype was seen many times. V gene TRBV20-1 combines with J gene TRBJ1-1; possible D gene TRBD1, 6 bases. This CDR3 region has 13 residues. Germline V gene data show CDR1 as DFQATT and CDR2 as SNEGSKA (reference sequence). V was pared by 2 bases and J by 4 bases, with 11 bases between. The CDR3 is CSARQGLGTEAFF. CDR3 coding DNA: TGCAGTGCTAGACAGGGGTTGGGCACTGAAGCTTTCTTT.

The sample holds one count of this clonotype. This may arise from a read error, as a much more abundant clone is one base away. The CDR3 nucleotides read TGTGCCGGCAGTCCACACCTTGGACAGGGAGTTCAGCCCCAGCATTTT. It yields the protein CAGSPHLGQGVQPQHF. This chain connects TRBV6-5 to TRBJ1-5, with 8 bases fitting TRBD1. This CDR3 is built from 16 residues. Germline CDR1 and CDR2: MNHEY and SVGAGI.

This clonotype was observed at least ten times. The chain's CDR3 is CASSLVKGDEQYF. CDR3 DNA sequence: TGCGCCAGCAGTCTAGTGAAAGGAGACGAGCAGTACTTC. This sequence joins TRBV10-2 and TRBJ2-7; D remains unclear. The germline V and J ends were trimmed by 5 bases and 5 bases, with 13 bases remaining between them. The CDR3 sequence is 13 residues long. Germline CDR1 reads WSHSY; CDR2 reads SAAADI.

This clonotype appeared many times. The V and J genes are TRBV28 and TRBJ2-3, with 8 nucleotides matching TRBD2. This CDR3 is 19 amino acids long. The junction had 18 bases not matched to a gene; V was cut back by 4 bases and J by 3 bases. Germline CDR1 reads MDHEN; CDR2 reads SYDVKM. The CDR3 region is CASSSYSSGGAEWTDTQYF. The CDR3 DNA is TGTGCCAGCAGTTCTTACTCCTCGGGGGGGGCGGAGTGGACAGATACGCAGTATTTT.

This clonotype was recorded many times. This rearrangement joins TRBV19 to TRBJ2-7; D gene unclear. The CDR3 spans 14 residues. Germline V gene sequence: CDR1 LNHDA, CDR2 SQIVND (reference sequence). Trimming shortened V by 5 bases and J by 3 bases, and 14 bases separated the two germline ends. CDR3: CASSSAVNDYEQYF. The CDR3 nucleotides read TGTGCCAGTAGTTCGGCCGTGAATGACTACGAGCAGTACTTC.